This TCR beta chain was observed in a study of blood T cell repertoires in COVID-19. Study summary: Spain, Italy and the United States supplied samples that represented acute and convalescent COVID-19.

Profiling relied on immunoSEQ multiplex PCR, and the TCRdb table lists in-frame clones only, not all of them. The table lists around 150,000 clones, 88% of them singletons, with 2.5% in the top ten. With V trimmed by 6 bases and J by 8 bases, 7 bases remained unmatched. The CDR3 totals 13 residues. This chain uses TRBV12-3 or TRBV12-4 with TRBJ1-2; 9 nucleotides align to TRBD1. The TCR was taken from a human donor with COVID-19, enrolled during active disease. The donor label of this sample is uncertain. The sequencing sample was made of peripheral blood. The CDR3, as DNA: TGTGCCAGCAGCAGACAGGGGGGAGGGGGCTACACCTTC. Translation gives CASSRQGGGGYTF.